This TCR beta chain was documented in a study of Ad26.COV2.S vaccination and SARS-CoV-2 variants. Only in-frame clones appear in the TCRdb table, and some are missing; sequencing was by immunoSEQ multiplex PCR. The sample holds 410,000 or so clones, roughly 90% seen once. Study findings and constraints: Measurement of non-spike TCR breadth gave similar results in vaccine and placebo recipients. Total T cell responses, in the TCR breadth and depth analyses, may have been underestimated.

Points on this clone: Antigen specificity is unknown.

The treatment here: roughly 20 received Ad26.COV2.S at low or high dose, single or two shots; about 5 received placebo; per-sample allocation not given. Specimens were obtained on day 63 following the first vaccine or placebo injection. This TCR was sampled from a person between 18 and 60 years old who received the Ad26.COV2.S COVID-19 vaccine or a placebo. This specimen was peripheral blood, taken in a trial of Ad26.COV2.S vaccine versus placebo.

The CDR3 DNA reads as TGTGCCAGCAGTTACTCGATTCGCTATGGCTACACCTTC. This sequence encodes CASSYSIRYGYTF. V is TRBV6-2 or TRBV6-3 and J is TRBJ1-2; D unresolved. Trimming pared 0 bases from V and 4 bases from J, leaving 6 bases between. In germline, CDR1 is MNHEY, CDR2 SVGEGT. The CDR3 sequence is 13 residues long.